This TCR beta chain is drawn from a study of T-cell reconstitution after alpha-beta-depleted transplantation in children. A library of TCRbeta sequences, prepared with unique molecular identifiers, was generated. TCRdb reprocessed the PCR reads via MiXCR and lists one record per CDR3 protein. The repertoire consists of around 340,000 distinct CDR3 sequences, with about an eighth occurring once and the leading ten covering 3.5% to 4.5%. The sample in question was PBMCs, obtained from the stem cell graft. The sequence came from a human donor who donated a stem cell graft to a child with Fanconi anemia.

CDR3 sequence (DNA): TGTGCCAGCAGTTACGACAGATCTTCGACGCAGTATTTT. Its protein is CASSYDRSSTQYF. This chain joins TRBV6-5 and TRBJ2-3; TRBD1 is a possible D gene (5 bases). Trimming left V 2 bases short and J 9 bases short, with 12 bases between. The V gene's germline CDR1 is MNHEY and CDR2 SVGAGI. The CDR3 runs to 13 residues.